This entry lists 27 T cell receptor beta chains sequenced from one sample in a study of blood T cell repertoires in COVID-19 (dated by TCRdb to the early 2020s). Receptor amplification or capture employed the immunoSEQ multiplex PCR assay. Imported from immuneACCESS, the table was reduced by TCRdb to in-frame sequences with V and J called. These copies leave out some clones; in studies compared against another copy, an unresolved V gene accounts for under half, and the cause of the remainder is not known. This sample is represented by roughly 250,000 clones; roughly four fifths of them were singletons. The ten largest clones take up 15% to 19% of the sample. Sequenced sample: peripheral blood. The source is a person aged 65-85 years with COVID-19, enrolled during active disease.

V is TRBV29-1 and J is TRBJ2-7, with D tentatively TRBD1 (6 bases). CDR3 size: 13 residues. The germline gives CDR1 SQVTM, CDR2 ANQGSEA. Trimming removed 4 bases from V and 2 bases from J, with 12 bases in between. Here the CDR3 DNA reads TGCAGCGTTGCGAGGGACAAAGCCTACGAGCAGTACTTC. Translation gives CSVARDKAYEQYF.

This clone came up a few times. The gene calls are TRBV10-3 and TRBJ1-1; 10 bases match TRBD1. The V gene's germline CDR1 is ENHRY and CDR2 SYGVKD. The CDR3 totals 13 residues. The V gene end was trimmed by 5 bases and the J gene end by 8 bases; junction bases not matched to a gene: 5. The CDR3 loop is CAISPGTGEEAFF. The CDR3 DNA reads as TGTGCCATCAGTCCCGGGACAGGGGAAGAAGCTTTCTTT.

V gene TRBV11-1 combines with J gene TRBJ1-6, with D maybe TRBD1 (5 bases). Trimming cost V 3 bases and J 7 bases, with 13 bases left between them. The germline V gene has CDR1 SGHAT and CDR2 FQDESV (reference sequence). The CDR3 length is 15 residues. The CDR3 sequence is CASSFTGTLNSPLHF. The CDR3 coding sequence is TGTGCCAGCAGCTTCACCGGGACTCTCAATTCACCCCTCCACTTT.

This chain links TRBV6-2 or TRBV6-3 with TRBJ2-6; no clear D. CDR1 and CDR2 from the germline V gene are MNHEY and SVGEGT. The V gene lost 3 bases and the J gene lost 0 bases, with 9 bases spanning the gap. The CDR3 has 16 residues. The CDR3 sequence: CASSYDSVSGANVLTF. CDR3 coding DNA: TGTGCCAGCAGTTATGACTCCGTCTCTGGGGCCAACGTCCTGACTTTC.

The gene calls are TRBV18 and TRBJ1-5; D is uncertain. CDR1 is KGHSH and CDR2 is LQKENI in the germline V gene. V lost 3 bases to trimming and J lost 4 bases, with 7 bases between them. The CDR3 contains 13 residues. DNA of the CDR3: TGTGCCAGCTCACCCCAGGTAAATCAGCCCCAGCATTTT. This codes for CASSPQVNQPQHF.

The CDR3 sequence: CASSPGIGYYEQYF. CDR3 nucleotides: TGTGCCAGCAGCCCCGGGATCGGATATTACGAGCAGTACTTC. This chain links TRBV3-1 (or the pseudogene TRBV3-2) with TRBJ2-7; D might be TRBD2 (5 bases). Germline lookup yields CDR1 LGHDT and CDR2 YNNKEL (reference sequence). Trimming removed 4 bases at V and 4 bases at J, with 14 bases between. The CDR3 length is 14 residues.

V and J are TRBV28 and TRBJ1-4, with D perhaps matching TRBD1 (5 bases). Germline V gives CDR1 MDHEN, CDR2 SYDVKM. Trimming removed 4 bases from V and 8 bases from J, with 20 bases in between. This CDR3 is built from 16 residues. For the CDR3, the DNA is TGTGCCAGCAGTTCGCGGTTCTCGGGGGAACGGGAAAAACTGTTTTTT. It translates to CASSSRFSGEREKLFF.

The chain recombines TRBV2 with TRBJ2-2; the match to TRBD2 covers 14 bases. Germline CDR1 reads SNHLY; CDR2 reads FYNNEI. This CDR3 is built from 16 residues. With 5 bases clipped from V and 7 bases from J, the junction kept 6 bases outside the gene matches. The DNA of the CDR3 is TGTGCCAGCAGTTGGACTAGCGGGGGGCGTAACGGGGAGCTGTTTTTT. Encoded protein: CASSWTSGGRNGELFF.

The chain joins TRBV28 to TRBJ2-5; D gene ambiguous. The germline V gene encodes CDR1 MDHEN and CDR2 SYDVKM. The CDR3 has 13 amino acids. V was clipped by 5 bases and J by 3 bases, with 10 bases between them. CDR3 protein: CASSPPAEETQYF. The CDR3 DNA follows: TGTGCCAGCAGTCCCCCGGCGGAAGAGACCCAGTACTTC.

The sample holds a few counts of this clone. The chain combines TRBV6-6 with TRBJ1-4; the D is unclear. Germline-derived CDR1 and CDR2 are MNHNY and SVGAGI (reference sequence). Trimming pared 0 bases from V and 5 bases from J, leaving 13 bases between. The CDR3 is 16 amino acids. Here the CDR3 DNA reads TGTGCCAGCAGTTACTCGACGAGGCGGGAGAATGAAAAACTGTTTTTT. This sequence encodes CASSYSTRRENEKLFF.

V is TRBV5-4 and J is TRBJ2-7; D is unresolved. V lost 0 bases, J lost 2 bases, and 15 bases lay in between. Per germline, CDR1 SGHNT and CDR2 YYREEE (reference sequence). This CDR3 comprises 16 residues. The DNA of the CDR3 is TGTGCCAGCAGCTTGGCCCCACTCCTAAGCCCCTACGAGCAGTACTTC. This sequence encodes CASSLAPLLSPYEQYF.

The J gene is TRBJ2-3, the V gene TRBV4-1; D possibly corresponds to TRBD2 (5 bases). Germline assignment: CDR1 MGHRA and CDR2 YSYEKL. CDR3 length: 16 residues. Between the trimmed V and J ends, which lost 0 bases and 4 bases, there was a span of 14 bases. The CDR3: CASSQDTSTGSDTQYF. In DNA form, the CDR3 reads TGCGCCAGCAGCCAAGACACCTCAACGGGATCAGATACGCAGTATTTT.

This chain connects TRBV28 to TRBJ1-2, with 7 bases lining up with TRBD1. The junction had 10 bases not matched to a gene; V was cut back by 7 bases and J by 2 bases. CDR3 size: 15 residues. Germline lookup yields CDR1 MDHEN and CDR2 SYDVKM. The CDR3 bases are TGTGCCAGCACAACGGGACAGAGGACGAACTATGGCTACACCTTC. It translates to CASTTGQRTNYGYTF.

This chain links TRBV29-1 with TRBJ1-5; D is perhaps TRBD1 (6 bases). Germline CDR1 is SQVTM and CDR2 is ANQGSEA. This CDR3 has 15 residues. V shed 4 bases and J shed 8 bases, with 21 bases lying between them. CDR3 in amino acids: CSVGYRSGASEPQHF. The DNA of the CDR3 is TGCAGCGTTGGATACCGCTCAGGGGCCTCAGAGCCCCAGCATTTT. Looking up the rest from reference TRBV29-1 and TRBJ1-5 gives the full variable domain: SAVISQKPSRDICQRGTSLTIQCQVDSQVTMMFWYRQQPGQSLTLIATANQGSEATYESGFVIDKFPISRPNLTFSTLTVSNMSPEDSSIYLCSVGYRSGASEPQHFGDGTRLSIL.

The rearrangement joins TRBV5-1 to TRBJ2-7, with 7 nucleotides matching TRBD1. CDR1 SGHRS and CDR2 YFSETQ come from the germline V gene. CDR3 length: 14 amino acids. V lost 0 bases to trimming and J lost 3 bases; unmatched junction nucleotides: 3. This chain's CDR3 is CASSLDRGNYEQYF. CDR3 sequence (DNA): TGCGCCAGCAGCTTGGACAGGGGTAACTACGAGCAGTACTTC.

This sequence joins TRBV6-5 and TRBJ1-1, with D tentatively TRBD1 (6 bases). Trimming took off 2 bases at V and 3 bases at J, with 16 bases between the two ends. The CDR3 has 16 amino acids. Germline CDR1 reads MNHEY; CDR2 reads SVGAGI. The CDR3 here is CASSYLFRGLDTEAFF. DNA for the CDR3: TGTGCCAGCAGTTACCTATTCAGGGGTCTGGACACTGAAGCTTTCTTT.

The chain is built from TRBV6-6 and TRBJ1-5; 7 bases match TRBD1. CDR1 and CDR2 from the germline V gene are MNHNY and SVGAGI (reference sequence). Trimming took 6 bases from V and 6 from J; bases not matched to a gene: 11. The CDR3 runs to 15 residues. The CDR3 nucleotides read TGTGCCAGCAGCCCTGTAACAGGGGCGGTTCAGCCCCAGCATTTT. Encoded protein: CASSPVTGAVQPQHF.

V and J are TRBV2 and TRBJ2-2; 9 bases are shared with TRBD1. Germline V gives CDR1 SNHLY, CDR2 FYNNEI. Trimming at V came to 2 bases and at J to 3 bases, leaving 7 bases not matched to a gene. This CDR3 region has 17 residues. The CDR3 sequence: CASSEKPGQGDTGELFF. CDR3 coding DNA: TGTGCCAGCAGTGAAAAGCCGGGACAGGGAGACACCGGGGAGCTGTTTTTT.

In this sample, this clone turned up a few times. The chain is built from TRBV6-5 and TRBJ2-1; possibly TRBD2 for D (6 bases). Deletions cut 0 bases from V and 4 bases from J, with 13 bases between. The CDR3 contains 16 residues. Germline lookup yields CDR1 MNHEY and CDR2 SVGAGI. CDR3 residues: CASSYSMPSVYNEQFF. CDR3 sequence (DNA): TGTGCCAGCAGTTACTCGATGCCTAGCGTGTACAATGAGCAGTTCTTC.

The V and J genes are TRBV5-6 and TRBJ1-2, with D maybe TRBD1 (5 bases). There are 14 residues in the CDR3. Trimming cost V 0 bases and J 8 bases, with 14 bases left between them. The germline gives CDR1 SGHDT, CDR2 YYEEEE. This CDR3 reads CASSLERGVAGYTF. Written as DNA, the CDR3 is TGTGCCAGCAGCTTGGAAAGGGGTGTTGCCGGCTACACCTTC.

This clone has only a few counts. V gene TRBV12-3 or TRBV12-4 combines with J gene TRBJ1-5; D is unresolved. The CDR3 has 13 amino acids. Trimming took 8 bases from V and 4 from J, leaving 12 bases between them. The CDR3 sequence: CASQGGRNQPQHF. CDR3 nucleotide sequence: TGTGCCAGCCAAGGCGGGCGGAATCAGCCCCAGCATTTT.

The chain carries TRBV10-1 and TRBJ1-6, with D tentatively TRBD1 (6 bases). V was clipped by 9 bases and J by 7 bases, with 28 bases between them. CDR3 length: 18 amino acids. The V gene's germline CDR1 is WNHNN and CDR2 SYGVQD (reference sequence). CDR3: CARIQGTEGGYMNSPLHF. The CDR3 DNA follows: TGCGCCAGGATACAAGGGACCGAGGGGGGGTATATGAATTCACCCCTCCACTTT.

V gene TRBV2 combines with J gene TRBJ2-3, with TRBD2 matching over 8 bases. The CDR3 consists of 16 residues. V shed 4 bases and J 6 bases; nucleotides not matched to a gene: 12. CDR1 and CDR2 from the germline V gene are SNHLY and FYNNEI. The CDR3 reads CASSVGFAGGRDTQYF. CDR3 nucleotides: TGTGCCAGCAGTGTCGGGTTCGCGGGAGGTCGGGATACGCAGTATTTT.

The chain has TRBV4-2 and TRBJ2-3; a weak D match, TRBD2 (6 bases). From germline, CDR1 is LGHNA and CDR2 YNFKEQ. The CDR3 length is 18 residues. Trimming shortened V by 1 base and J by 0 bases, and 17 bases separated the two germline ends. This CDR3 is CASSQAGGTTSSTDTQYF. As DNA, the CDR3 is TGTGCCAGCAGCCAAGCTGGCGGGACGACTTCTAGCACAGATACGCAGTATTTT.

The chain joins TRBV29-1 to TRBJ2-5; 8 bases fit TRBD2. The ends lost 3 bases at V and 5 bases at J; junction bases unmatched: 5. The V gene's germline CDR1 is SQVTM and CDR2 ANQGSEA. CDR3 length: 13 residues. The CDR3 nucleotides are TGCAGCGTTGATCGTAGGACTAGCGAGACCCAGTACTTC. Translating gives CSVDRRTSETQYF.

Only a few counts were recorded for this clone. Distinct nucleotide sequences in the sample also encode this CDR3. The J gene is TRBJ1-6, the V gene TRBV7-8, with D hard to call. Germline CDR1 reads SGHVS; CDR2 reads FQNEAQ. There are 13 residues in the CDR3. Trimming stripped 5 bases from V and 7 bases from J, with 9 bases between. DNA for the CDR3: TGTGCCAGCAGCCCCGGTCGAAATTCACCCCTCCACTTT. The encoded protein is CASSPGRNSPLHF.

The chain is built from TRBV11-2 and TRBJ2-2, with D possibly matching TRBD1 (6 bases). This CDR3 has 14 residues. The V end lost 11 bases, the J end lost 2 bases, and 15 bases lay between the germline ends. Looked up from germline, CDR1 is SGHAT and CDR2 is FQNNGV. CDR3 protein: CAGQRGINTGELFF. The CDR3 DNA is TGTGCCGGACAGAGGGGGATCAACACCGGGGAGCTGTTTTTT.